A selection of T cell receptor beta chains follows, all from one sample in a study of blood T cell repertoires in COVID-19. The table came from immunoSEQ multiplex PCR; TCRdb's copy has only in-frame clones and leaves some out. The table includes about 170,000 clones, about 88% detected once. Sequencing was carried out using peripheral blood. Receptors were obtained from a woman of 80 years or more with COVID-19, enrolled during active disease. CDR3s include the opening cysteine and the closing phenylalanine or tryptophan. The order of the fields is V gene, CDR3 length, J gene, clone size, D gene, CDR3 DNA, CDR3 protein. D genes are given only for firm matches. A clone size is listed for some rows: how often the clone was seen (once, few, many), or a class if it is expanded.

TRBV19	16	TRBJ2-1	.	TRBD2	TGTGCCAGTAGCCTCCTAGCGGGATCAACTAACAATGAGCAGTTCTTC	CASSLLAGSTNNEQFF
TRBV5-5	9	TRBJ1-1	.	.	TGTGCCAGCTCCTCTGAAGCTTTCTTT	CASSSEAFF
TRBV7-9	15	TRBJ2-3	.	TRBD2	TGTGCCAGCAGCTTGAGCGGGAGCGTACCAGATACGCAGTATTTT	CASSLSGSVPDTQYF
TRBV9	14	TRBJ1-1	.	.	TGTGCCAGCAGCCCGAGACAGGCGGGCACTGAAGCTTTCTTT	CASSPRQAGTEAFF
TRBV3-1/TRBV3-2	15	TRBJ2-1	.	TRBD1	TGTGCCAGCAGCCAAGCCACGACAGGGGGCAATGAGCAGTTCTTC	CASSQATTGGNEQFF
TRBV28	13	TRBJ2-7	.	.	TGTGCCAGCAGGGACCAGGGGTTCTACGAGCAGTACTTC	CASRDQGFYEQYF
TRBV24-1	16	TRBJ2-1	.	TRBD2	TGTGCCACCAGTGATTTGAGAGGGACTATTAACAATGAGCAGTTCTTC	CATSDLRGTINNEQFF
TRBV19	15	TRBJ1-1	.	.	TGTGCCAGTAGTAGTGGGCAGGTTAGATCCACTGAAGCTTTCTTT	CASSSGQVRSTEAFF
TRBV9	16	TRBJ2-5	.	TRBD2	TGTGCCAGCAGCGCGGCTAGCGGGAGGGCCGTGGAGACCCAGTACTTC	CASSAASGRAVETQYF
TRBV28	14	TRBJ2-7	.	TRBD2	TGTGCCAGCATGTCGGGGGGGGGACCCTACGAGCAGTACTTC	CASMSGGGPYEQYF
TRBV6-5	15	TRBJ1-3	.	.	TGTGCCAGCAGTCGGGACACCGTCTCTGGAAACACCATATATTTT	CASSRDTVSGNTIYF
TRBV18	17	TRBJ2-3	once	TRBD2	TGTGCCAGCTCACCATTTTTAGCGGGAGACAGCACAGATACGCAGTATTTT	CASSPFLAGDSTDTQYF
TRBV4-2	16	TRBJ2-2	.	TRBD2	TGTGCCAGCAGCCAAGTGGGCGGGAGGGGCACCGGGGAGCTGTTTTTT	CASSQVGGRGTGELFF
TRBV5-1	12	TRBJ2-3	.	.	TGCGCCAGCAGCCCCCAGTCGGATACGCAGTATTTT	CASSPQSDTQYF
TRBV28	15	TRBJ2-7	.	TRBD2	TGTGCCAGCAGTGCTCCTAGCGGGGGGAACTACGAGCAGTACTTC	CASSAPSGGNYEQYF
TRBV6-2/TRBV6-3	15	TRBJ2-3	.	TRBD2	TGTGCCAGCAGTATAAGCGGGAGTTTCGCAGATACGCAGTATTTT	CASSISGSFADTQYF
TRBV10-3	16	TRBJ2-3	.	TRBD2	TGTGCCATCAGTGGAACCCAGCGGGGTAGCACAGATACGCAGTATTTT	CAISGTQRGSTDTQYF
TRBV28	19	TRBJ1-5	.	TRBD1	TGTGCCAGCAGTTTTTCCCCGTACAGGGGGCGCTTGGGCAATCAGCCCCAGCATTTT	CASSFSPYRGRLGNQPQHF
TRBV6-6	14	TRBJ1-4	.	.	TGTGCCAGCAGTTACCCTTCTGGACAGCTAAAACTGTTTTTT	CASSYPSGQLKLFF
TRBV7-2	16	TRBJ2-1	once	TRBD2	TGTGCCAGCAGCGCACAGACTAGCGGGCCCTACAATGAGCAGTTCTTC	CASSAQTSGPYNEQFF
TRBV11-2	12	TRBJ2-7	once	.	TGTGCCAGCAGCTTTGGGAGCGGCGAGCAGTACTTC	CASSFGSGEQYF
TRBV5-6	15	TRBJ1-1	.	TRBD1	TGTGCCAGCAGCCCGGGACAGTTTATGAACACTGAAGCTTTCTTT	CASSPGQFMNTEAFF
TRBV11-3	16	TRBJ2-1	.	TRBD2	TGTGCCAGCAGCTTAGGGGCTATGGGACTAGCGGACGAGCAGTTCTTC	CASSLGAMGLADEQFF
TRBV2	11	TRBJ2-7	.	.	TGTGCCAGCAGCACATTATACGAGCAGTACTTC	CASSTLYEQYF
TRBV4-3	15	TRBJ1-1	.	.	TGCGCCAGCAGCCACGCCCCCCAGGGGAACACTGAAGCTTTCTTT	CASSHAPQGNTEAFF
TRBV28	13	TRBJ1-1	once	.	TGTGCCAGCAGGGACAATCAGGGAGCGGGAGCTTTCTTT	CASRDNQGAGAFF
TRBV6-2/TRBV6-3	16	TRBJ1-1	.	.	TGTGCCAGCAGTTTAGGACAGACAATCATGAACACTGAAGCTTTCTTT	CASSLGQTIMNTEAFF
TRBV2	13	TRBJ1-5	.	TRBD1	TGTGCCAGCAAGGGACAGCCCAATCAGCCCCAGCATTTT	CASKGQPNQPQHF
TRBV28	15	TRBJ2-7	.	TRBD1	TGTGCCAGCAGTTCCGAAGGGGGCCCTAGGTACGAGCAGTACTTC	CASSSEGGPRYEQYF
TRBV10-2	15	TRBJ2-1	.	.	TGCGCCAGCAGTGAGAGCGTGCGGTCCTACAATGAGCAGTTCTTC	CASSESVRSYNEQFF
TRBV5-1	14	TRBJ2-3	.	.	TGCGCCAGCAGCTTTCGACCCGCGGGGGATACGCAGTATTTT	CASSFRPAGDTQYF
TRBV28	15	TRBJ2-7	.	.	TGTGCCAGCAGTTTCTCTCGGACACTCACAGGCGAGCAGTACTTC	CASSFSRTLTGEQYF
TRBV7-8	15	TRBJ2-1	.	.	TGTGCCAGCAGCCCGCGGGTAGGGCCCTTCGATGAGCAGTTCTTC	CASSPRVGPFDEQFF
TRBV6-9	16	TRBJ2-1	.	TRBD2	TGTGCCAGCACGCTCAAACTAGCGGGATTGTACAATGAGCAGTTCTTC	CASTLKLAGLYNEQFF
TRBV19	13	TRBJ1-5	once	TRBD1	TGTGCCAGTAGGCGGACAGGGGGTCAGCCCCAGCATTTT	CASRRTGGQPQHF
TRBV11-2	15	TRBJ2-2	few	TRBD2	TGTGCCAGCAGACTAGCGGGAGGGCTCACCGGGGAGCTGTTTTTT	CASRLAGGLTGELFF
TRBV4-1	15	TRBJ2-5	.	.	TGCGCCAGCAGCCCCGGGACACTTCCCTCAGAGACCCAGTACTTC	CASSPGTLPSETQYF
TRBV11-2	15	TRBJ2-7	.	TRBD2	TGTGCCAGCAGCCCGTCAGCGGGAGCCCCCTACGAGCAGTACTTC	CASSPSAGAPYEQYF
TRBV7-2	13	TRBJ2-7	.	.	TGTGCCAGCAGCTTACGACTGAACTACGAGCAGTACTTC	CASSLRLNYEQYF
TRBV7-8	15	TRBJ1-6	.	.	TGTGCCAGCAGCCGCGACCAGGGTACAGTTTCACCCCTCCACTTT	CASSRDQGTVSPLHF
TRBV10-1	15	TRBJ1-4	.	TRBD1	TGCGCCAGCAGCGACAGGGACACGGTCCTTGAAAAACTGTTTTTT	CASSDRDTVLEKLFF
TRBV12-3/TRBV12-4	11	TRBJ2-3	once	.	TGTGCCAGCAGCCCCCTCCATACGCAGTATTTT	CASSPLHTQYF
TRBV4-3	14	TRBJ1-2	.	.	TGCGCCAGCAGCCAGGATCAGGGTCACTATGGCTACACCTTC	CASSQDQGHYGYTF
TRBV28	15	TRBJ2-7	.	TRBD2	TGTGCCAGCAGTCTGCCGGGAGGAATAGGGTCCGAGCAGTACTTC	CASSLPGGIGSEQYF
TRBV5-1	12	TRBJ2-7	few	.	TGCGCCAGCAGCTTAGAGTCCTACGAGCAGTACTTC	CASSLESYEQYF
TRBV5-1	14	TRBJ2-1	few	.	TGCGCCAGCAGCTTTCAGGACAGGGAGGGAGAGCAGTTCTTC	CASSFQDREGEQFF
TRBV7-8	13	TRBJ2-7	few	.	TGTGCCAGCAGCTTAGCAGAGTCCTACGAGCAGTACTTC	CASSLAESYEQYF
TRBV10-1	16	TRBJ2-3	few	TRBD2	TGCGCCAGCAGGCTAACTCCTAGCGGGAACACAGATACGCAGTATTTT	CASRLTPSGNTDTQYF
TRBV6-6	14	TRBJ2-7	.	TRBD2	TGTGCCAGCAGCCAGAGCGGGACTGGTTACGAGCAGTACTTC	CASSQSGTGYEQYF
TRBV10-3	14	TRBJ2-7	.	.	TGTGCCATCAGCCAGATCGATCCCAGTAACGAGCAGTACTTC	CAISQIDPSNEQYF
TRBV28	14	TRBJ2-5	once	TRBD2	TGTGCCAGCTCGACTAGCGGGAGGGAAGAGACCCAGTACTTC	CASSTSGREETQYF
TRBV28	15	TRBJ1-3	few	.	TGTGCCAGCAGTTTATTCCGGTCCTCTGGAAACACCATATATTTT	CASSLFRSSGNTIYF
TRBV19	15	TRBJ1-2	.	TRBD1	TGTGCCAGTAGTTCGACAGGGGGCGCAAAGTATGGCTACACCTTC	CASSSTGGAKYGYTF
TRBV28	17	TRBJ1-1	.	.	TGTGCCAGCAGTTTATTGGACTGGGCACGGCGGAACACTGAAGCTTTCTTT	CASSLLDWARRNTEAFF
TRBV5-6	15	TRBJ1-1	.	TRBD1	TGTGCCAGCAGCTTGGGACAGGGGATGAACACTGAAGCTTTCTTT	CASSLGQGMNTEAFF
TRBV11-2	13	TRBJ1-1	.	.	TGTGCCAGCAGCGTAATTCGGAACACTGAAGCTTTCTTT	CASSVIRNTEAFF
TRBV7-8	12	TRBJ1-1	few	.	TGTGCCAGCAGCGTCAGGGGTGCTGAAGCTTTCTTT	CASSVRGAEAFF
TRBV2	18	TRBJ2-5	.	TRBD2	TGTGCCAGCAGTGATTTAGGACTAGCGGGAGGAGGCCGGGAGACCCAGTACTTC	CASSDLGLAGGGRETQYF
TRBV3-1/TRBV3-2	22	TRBJ1-6	.	TRBD1	TGTGCCAGCAGCCATAGGCCCTCCGGAGACTCGAGACAGGGCTCCTATAATTCACCCCTCCACTTT	CASSHRPSGDSRQGSYNSPLHF
TRBV18	14	TRBJ1-4	few	TRBD1	TGTGCCAGCTCACGGGGACAGGCGGGTGAAAAACTGTTTTTT	CASSRGQAGEKLFF